This TCR beta chain appears in the sequencing data of a study of shared clonotypes between healthy human individuals. About the research overall: The plates for each donor numbered three CD4 naive, three CD4 memory, two CD8 naive and one CD8 memory. Study-level findings and limits: Generally, estimated richness proved larger in naive subsets than it did in memory subsets.

A remark on this clone: Antigen: not known.

V lost 5 bases and J lost 0; bases outside the gene matches: 7. Germline V gives CDR1 SGHNT, CDR2 YYREEE (reference sequence). The CDR3 is 18 residues long. As handled by the study authors: With immunoSEQ giving junction-only sequences and no quality scores, filtering differed. Clones were read by immunoSEQ multiplex PCR, and TCRdb kept only the in-frame ones, dropping some. That table is the source of V, J and clone size, and D and trimming were worked out from the DNA. Among some 2,000,000 clones listed, 90% to 95% were seen once. All of the donors resided in Nashville, Tennessee, and each was a Caucasian adult.

The specimen sequenced was naive CD4+ T cells sorted from blood. Subset given: CD45RA+ positively selected. The V gene is TRBV5-4, the J gene TRBJ2-3; TRBD2 matches at 15 bases. This receptor was obtained from a man aged 18 to 30 in good health. The CDR3 sequence is CASRTRTSGGGSTDTQYF. The CDR3 coding sequence is TGTGCCAGCAGAACTCGGACTAGCGGGGGGGGAAGCACAGATACGCAGTATTTT.